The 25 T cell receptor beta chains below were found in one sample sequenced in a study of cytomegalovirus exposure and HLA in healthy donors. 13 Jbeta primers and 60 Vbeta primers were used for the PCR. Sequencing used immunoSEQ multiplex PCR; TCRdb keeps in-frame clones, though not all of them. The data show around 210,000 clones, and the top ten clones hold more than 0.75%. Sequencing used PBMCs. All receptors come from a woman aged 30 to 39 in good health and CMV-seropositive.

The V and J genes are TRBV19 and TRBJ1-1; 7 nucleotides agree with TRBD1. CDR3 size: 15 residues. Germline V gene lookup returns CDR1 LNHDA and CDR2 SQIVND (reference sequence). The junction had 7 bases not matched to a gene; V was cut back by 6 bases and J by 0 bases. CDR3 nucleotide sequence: TGTGCCAGTAGGATTCCCGGGACAGTGAACACTGAAGCTTTCTTT. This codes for CASRIPGTVNTEAFF.

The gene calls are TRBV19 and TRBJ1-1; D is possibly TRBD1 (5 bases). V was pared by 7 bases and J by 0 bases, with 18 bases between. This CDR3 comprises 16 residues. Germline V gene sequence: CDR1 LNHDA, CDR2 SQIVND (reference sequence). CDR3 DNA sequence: TGTGCCAGTAACCAGGGTATTTTGGCCATGAACACTGAAGCTTTCTTT. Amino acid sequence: CASNQGILAMNTEAFF.

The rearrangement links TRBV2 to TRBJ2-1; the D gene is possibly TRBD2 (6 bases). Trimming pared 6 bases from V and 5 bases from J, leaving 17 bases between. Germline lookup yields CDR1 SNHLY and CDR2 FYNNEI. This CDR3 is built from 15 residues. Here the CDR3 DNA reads TGTGCCAGCAGCGGCGCGGGGACCGGGGACAATGAGCAGTTCTTC. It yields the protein CASSGAGTGDNEQFF.

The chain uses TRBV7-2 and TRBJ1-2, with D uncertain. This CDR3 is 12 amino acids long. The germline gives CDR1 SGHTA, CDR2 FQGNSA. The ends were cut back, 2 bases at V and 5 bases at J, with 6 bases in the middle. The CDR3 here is CASSLSLYGYTF. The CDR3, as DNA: TGTGCCAGCAGCTTATCACTTTATGGCTACACCTTC.

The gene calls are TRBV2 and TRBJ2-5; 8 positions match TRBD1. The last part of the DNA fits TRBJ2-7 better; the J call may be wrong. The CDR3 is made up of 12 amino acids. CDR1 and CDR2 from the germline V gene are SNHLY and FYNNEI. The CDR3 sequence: CASDSQGGEQYF. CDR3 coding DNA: TGTGCCAGCGACTCACAGGGGGGCGAGCAGTACTTC.

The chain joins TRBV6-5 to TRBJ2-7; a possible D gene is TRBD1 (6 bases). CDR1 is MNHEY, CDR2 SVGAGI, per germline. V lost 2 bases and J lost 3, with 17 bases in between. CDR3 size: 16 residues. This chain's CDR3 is CASSYRLDSRFYEQYF. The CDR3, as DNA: TGTGCCAGCAGTTACCGCCTGGACAGCCGATTCTACGAGCAGTACTTC.

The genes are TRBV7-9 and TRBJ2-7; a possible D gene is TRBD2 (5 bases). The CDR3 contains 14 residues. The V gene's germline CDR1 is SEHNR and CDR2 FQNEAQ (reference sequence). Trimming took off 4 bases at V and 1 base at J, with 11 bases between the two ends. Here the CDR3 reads CASSSRTGSYEQYF. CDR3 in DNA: TGTGCCAGCAGCTCCCGGACGGGGTCCTACGAGCAGTACTTC.

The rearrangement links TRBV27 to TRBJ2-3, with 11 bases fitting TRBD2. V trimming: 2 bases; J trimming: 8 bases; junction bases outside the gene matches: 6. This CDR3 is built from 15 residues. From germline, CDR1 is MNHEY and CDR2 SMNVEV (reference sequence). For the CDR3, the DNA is TGTGCCAGCAGTTTAGATGGACTAGCGGGCCTTACGCAGTATTTT. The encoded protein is CASSLDGLAGLTQYF.

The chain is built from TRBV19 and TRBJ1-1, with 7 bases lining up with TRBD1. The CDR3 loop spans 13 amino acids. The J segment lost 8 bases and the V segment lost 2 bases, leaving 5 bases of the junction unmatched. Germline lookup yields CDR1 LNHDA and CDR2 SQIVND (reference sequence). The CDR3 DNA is TGTGCCAGTAGTATACGGCAGGGGGTCGAAGCTTTCTTT. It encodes CASSIRQGVEAFF.

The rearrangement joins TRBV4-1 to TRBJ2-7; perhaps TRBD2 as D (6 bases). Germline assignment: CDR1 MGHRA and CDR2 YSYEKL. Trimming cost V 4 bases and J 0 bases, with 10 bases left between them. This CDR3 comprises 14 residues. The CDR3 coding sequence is TGCGCCAGCAGCCGGGACTCGAGCTCCTACGAGCAGTACTTC. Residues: CASSRDSSSYEQYF.

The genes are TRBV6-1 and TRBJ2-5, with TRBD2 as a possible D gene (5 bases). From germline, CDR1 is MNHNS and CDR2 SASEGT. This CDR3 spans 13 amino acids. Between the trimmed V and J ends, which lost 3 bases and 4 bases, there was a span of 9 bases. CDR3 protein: CASSDLLGETQYF. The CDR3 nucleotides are TGTGCCAGCAGTGACTTACTAGGAGAGACCCAGTACTTC.

The CDR3 protein is CASSPYRQDYEQYF. In DNA form, the CDR3 reads TGCGCCAGCAGCCCCTACAGACAGGACTACGAGCAGTACTTC. The V gene is TRBV4-1, the J gene TRBJ2-7; a possible D gene is TRBD1 (6 bases). The V end lost 4 bases, the J end lost 3 bases, and 13 bases lay between the germline ends. The CDR3 runs 14 residues. CDR1 and CDR2 from the germline V gene are MGHRA and YSYEKL.

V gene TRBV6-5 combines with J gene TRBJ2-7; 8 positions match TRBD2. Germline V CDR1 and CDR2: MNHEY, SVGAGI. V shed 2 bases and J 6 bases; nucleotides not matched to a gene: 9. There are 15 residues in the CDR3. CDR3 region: CASSYLSGRAGEQYF. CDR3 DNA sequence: TGTGCCAGCAGTTACCTATCCGGGAGGGCTGGCGAGCAGTACTTC.

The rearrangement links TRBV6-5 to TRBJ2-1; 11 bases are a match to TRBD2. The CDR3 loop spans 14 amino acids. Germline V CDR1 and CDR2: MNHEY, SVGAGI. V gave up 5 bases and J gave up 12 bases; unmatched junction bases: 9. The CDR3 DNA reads TGTGCCAGCAGTGTTAGCGGGGGGGTTCCGGGGCAGTTCTTC. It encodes CASSVSGGVPGQFF.

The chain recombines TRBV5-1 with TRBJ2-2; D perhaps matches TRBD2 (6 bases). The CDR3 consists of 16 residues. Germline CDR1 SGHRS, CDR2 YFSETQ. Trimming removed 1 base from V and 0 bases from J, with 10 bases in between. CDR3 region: CASSLLSGPNTGELFF. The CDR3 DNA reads TGCGCCAGCAGCTTGTTAAGCGGGCCGAACACCGGGGAGCTGTTTTTT.

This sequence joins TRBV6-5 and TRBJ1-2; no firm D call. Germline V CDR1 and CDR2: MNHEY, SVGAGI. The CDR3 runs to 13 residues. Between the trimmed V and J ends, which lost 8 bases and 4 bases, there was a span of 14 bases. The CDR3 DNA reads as TGTGCCAGCGGGGTATCTCGGGGCTATGGCTACACCTTC. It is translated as CASGVSRGYGYTF.

DNA of the CDR3: TGCGCCAGCAGCTTGGACAGGGATCAGCCCCAGCATTTT. Its translation: CASSLDRDQPQHF. The chain links TRBV5-1 to TRBJ1-5; possible D gene TRBD1, 6 bases. CDR1 is SGHRS, CDR2 YFSETQ, per germline. The CDR3 has 13 amino acids. V was pared by 0 bases and J by 5 bases, with 6 bases between.

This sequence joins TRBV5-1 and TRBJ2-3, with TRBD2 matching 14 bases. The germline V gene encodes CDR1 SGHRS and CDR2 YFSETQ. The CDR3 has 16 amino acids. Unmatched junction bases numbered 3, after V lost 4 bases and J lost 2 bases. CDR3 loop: CASSPGLAGATDTQYF. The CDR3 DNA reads TGCGCCAGCAGCCCGGGACTAGCGGGGGCCACAGATACGCAGTATTTT.

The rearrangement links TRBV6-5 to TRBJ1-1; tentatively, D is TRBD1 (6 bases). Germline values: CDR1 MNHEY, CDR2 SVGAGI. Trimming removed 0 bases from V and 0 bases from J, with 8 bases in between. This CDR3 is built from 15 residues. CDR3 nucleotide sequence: TGTGCCAGCAGTTACTCCGACAGGATGAACACTGAAGCTTTCTTT. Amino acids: CASSYSDRMNTEAFF.

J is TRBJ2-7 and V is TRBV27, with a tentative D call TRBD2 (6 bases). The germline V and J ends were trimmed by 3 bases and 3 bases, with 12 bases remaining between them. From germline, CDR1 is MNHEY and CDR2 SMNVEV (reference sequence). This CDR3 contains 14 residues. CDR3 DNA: TGTGCCAGCAGTTTTCGGGGACTGGTCTACGAGCAGTACTTC. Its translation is CASSFRGLVYEQYF.

CDR3 in amino acids: CASSSDTEAFF. CDR3 nucleotides: TGCGCCAGCAGCTCGGACACTGAAGCTTTCTTT. The chain couples TRBV5-1 to TRBJ1-1; no definite D call. Germline V CDR1 and CDR2: SGHRS, YFSETQ. The CDR3 extends over 11 amino acids. V gave up 3 bases and J gave up 3 bases, with 3 bases separating them.

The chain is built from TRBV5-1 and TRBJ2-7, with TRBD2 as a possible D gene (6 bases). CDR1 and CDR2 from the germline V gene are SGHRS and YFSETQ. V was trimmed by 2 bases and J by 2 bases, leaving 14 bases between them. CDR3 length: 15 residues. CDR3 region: CASSFLEGLTYEQYF. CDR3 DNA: TGCGCCAGCAGCTTTTTGGAGGGACTTACCTACGAGCAGTACTTC.

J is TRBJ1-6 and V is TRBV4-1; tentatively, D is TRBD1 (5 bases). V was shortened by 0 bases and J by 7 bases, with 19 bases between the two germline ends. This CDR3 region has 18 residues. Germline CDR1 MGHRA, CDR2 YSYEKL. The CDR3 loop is CASSQDAGGAGRNSPLHF. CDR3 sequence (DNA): TGCGCCAGCAGCCAAGATGCTGGTGGGGCAGGGAGGAATTCACCCCTCCACTTT.

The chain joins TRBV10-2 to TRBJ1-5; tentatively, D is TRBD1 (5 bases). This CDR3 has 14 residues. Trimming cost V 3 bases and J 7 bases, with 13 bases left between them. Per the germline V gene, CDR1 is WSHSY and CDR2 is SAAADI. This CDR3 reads CASSDVGGGQPQHF. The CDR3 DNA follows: TGCGCCAGCAGTGATGTGGGGGGAGGGCAGCCCCAGCATTTT.

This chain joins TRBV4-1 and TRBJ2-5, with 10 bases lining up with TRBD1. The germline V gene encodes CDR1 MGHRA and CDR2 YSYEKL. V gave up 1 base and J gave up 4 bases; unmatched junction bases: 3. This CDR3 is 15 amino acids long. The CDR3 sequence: CASSQGQGAGETQYF. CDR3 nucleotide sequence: TGCGCCAGCAGCCAAGGACAGGGGGCGGGAGAGACCCAGTACTTC.